This T cell receptor beta chain was documented in a study of T cell changes during pregnancy in multiple sclerosis (dated by TCRdb to between 2017 and 2020). General notes on the study: In women with multiple sclerosis, the researchers looked at how the T cell repertoire shifted as pregnancy progressed.

With respect to this clone: The specificity of this receptor is unknown. Base qualities are not recorded, but no much larger clone differs from it by a single base.

The CDR3 starts with the cysteine, ends with the phenylalanine, and has 15 residues. CDR3 DNA is the only sequence kept; it has 45 bases, read in frame from the first base. Deletion took 0 bases off V and 10 bases off J, with a span of 13 bases between the germline ends. The germline V gene (reference sequence) supplies CDR1 SEHNR and CDR2 FQNEAQ. The library was made by the immunoSEQ multiplex PCR assay. As stored in TCRdb, this immuneACCESS dataset retains in-frame rearrangements with V and J assigned. A fraction of the clones does not appear; measured against another copy, unresolved V genes explain less than half of the discrepancy, and the remainder lacks a known reason. Present in this sample are about 48,000 clones, around 94% of which were seen just once. The top ten clonotypes cover over 0.4% of the sample.

This chain joins TRBV7-9 to TRBJ1-6; TRBD1 might be the D gene, on 6 matching bases. This receptor was obtained from a female donor with multiple sclerosis, enrolled in a pregnancy study. The sequences come from CD4+ T cells from peripheral blood mononuclear cells, collected in the first trimester of pregnancy. The nucleotide sequence is given as TGTGCCAGCAGCTTAGCTATAGGGGGAAAGTCACCCCTCCACTTT. This encodes CASSLAIGGKSPLHF. With the rest looked up from the reference TRBV7-9 and TRBJ1-6 genes rather than sequenced, the full variable domain is DTGVSQNPRHKITKRGQNVTFRCDPISEHNRLYWYRQTLGQGPEFLTYFQNEAQLEKSRLLSDRFSAERPKGSFSTLEIQRTEQGDSAMYLCASSLAIGGKSPLHFGNGTRLTVT.